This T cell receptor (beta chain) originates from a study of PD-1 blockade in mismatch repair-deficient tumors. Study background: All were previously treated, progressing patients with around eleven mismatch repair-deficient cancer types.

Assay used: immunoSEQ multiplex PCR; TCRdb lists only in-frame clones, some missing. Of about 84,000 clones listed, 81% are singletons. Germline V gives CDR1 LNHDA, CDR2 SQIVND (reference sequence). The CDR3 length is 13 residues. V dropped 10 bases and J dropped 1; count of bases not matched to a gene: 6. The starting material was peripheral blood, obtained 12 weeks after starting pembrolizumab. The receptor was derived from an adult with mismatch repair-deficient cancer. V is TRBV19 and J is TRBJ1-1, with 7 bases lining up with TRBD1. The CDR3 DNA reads TGTGCCACTGGACGGACAGGGAACACTGAAGCTTTCTTT. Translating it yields CATGRTGNTEAFF.